The 11 T cell receptor beta chains presented below share a single source sample, sequenced in a study of blood T cell repertoires in COVID-19. The data were produced by immunoSEQ multiplex PCR, yet TCRdb's version contains in-frame clones alone and is incomplete. This table has approximately 360,000 clones, over 75% appearing once. The sequencing input was PBMCs or T cells enriched from blood (not recorded which). The receptors shown here come from a man aged 35 to 55 in a cohort exposed to, infected with or recovered from COVID-19 (not recorded which).

This chain links TRBV2 with TRBJ1-1; TRBD1 matches at 7 bases. With 6 bases clipped from V and 5 bases from J, the junction kept 9 bases outside the gene matches. Per the germline V gene, CDR1 is SNHLY and CDR2 is FYNNEI. There are 14 residues in the CDR3. The DNA for the CDR3 is TGTGCCAGCAGCAAAGAGGGGGCGGGAACTGAAGCTTTCTTT. Protein: CASSKEGAGTEAFF.

The chain combines TRBV6-5 with TRBJ2-7; 11 bases agree with TRBD2. Germline CDR1 reads MNHEY; CDR2 reads SVGAGI. CDR3 length: 16 residues. The trim removed 0 bases at V and 5 bases at J, leaving 6 bases unmatched. The CDR3 DNA reads as TGTGCCAGCAGTTACTCCTCTAGCGGGAGGTCAAACGAGCAGTACTTC. It codes for CASSYSSSGRSNEQYF.

The V call is TRBV9, the J call TRBJ2-1; D gene unclear. Germline CDR1 SGDLS, CDR2 YYNGEE. CDR3 size: 15 residues. The V end lost 0 bases, the J end lost 0 bases, and 7 bases lay between the germline ends. CDR3 DNA sequence: TGTGCCAGCAGCGTAGGATTTAGCTCCTACAATGAGCAGTTCTTC. It codes for CASSVGFSSYNEQFF.

The chain joins TRBV5-4 to TRBJ2-3, with TRBD2 matching 10 bases. The J segment lost 4 bases and the V segment lost 4 bases, leaving 6 bases of the junction unmatched. Per germline, CDR1 SGHNT and CDR2 YYREEE (reference sequence). The CDR3 runs to 15 residues. The chain's CDR3 is CASSLSSGSADTQYF. The CDR3 DNA is TGTGCCAGCAGCCTCTCTAGCGGGAGCGCAGATACGCAGTATTTT.

V usage is TRBV6-5 and J usage is TRBJ1-5; the match to TRBD1 covers 9 bases. CDR3 length: 14 residues. Germline V gives CDR1 MNHEY, CDR2 SVGAGI. J lost 5 bases, V lost 7 bases, and 6 bases had no gene match. CDR3 nucleotides: TGTGCCAGCAATGCCGGGACAGGGTATCAGCCCCAGCATTTT. Translation: CASNAGTGYQPQHF.

The rearrangement uses TRBV11-2 and TRBJ2-2; TRBD2 matches 10 bases. Germline values: CDR1 SGHAT, CDR2 FQNNGV. V lost 5 bases to trimming and J lost 6 bases; unmatched junction nucleotides: 9. The CDR3 is 16 residues long. The CDR3 spells CASSLRSSGSAGELFF. In DNA, the CDR3 is TGTGCCAGCAGCCTTAGGTCTAGCGGGAGTGCCGGGGAGCTGTTTTTT.

J is TRBJ1-6 and V is TRBV27, with no clear D. This CDR3 is 13 amino acids long. V lost 5 bases and J lost 14, with 16 bases in between. Per germline, CDR1 MNHEY and CDR2 SMNVEV (reference sequence). In DNA, the CDR3 is TGTGCCAGCAGTCTAACCGGGGTTTTGGCCCTCCACTTT. This gives the protein CASSLTGVLALHF.

V usage is TRBV14 and J usage is TRBJ1-4; D unclear. The germline V gene encodes CDR1 SGHDN and CDR2 FVKESK. The V end was cut by 4 bases, the J end by 8 bases, with 11 bases between. There are 13 residues in the CDR3. Here the CDR3 reads CASSRKVEEKLFF. CDR3 in DNA: TGTGCCAGCAGCCGAAAAGTTGAGGAAAAACTGTTTTTT.

The rearrangement links TRBV28 to TRBJ2-2; no clear D gene. There are 14 residues in the CDR3. Trimming pared 7 bases from V and 3 bases from J, leaving 12 bases between. Per the germline V gene, CDR1 is MDHEN and CDR2 is SYDVKM. CDR3 DNA sequence: TGTGCCAGCACTATAGGAGCCCACACCGGGGAGCTGTTTTTT. Translation: CASTIGAHTGELFF. The full variable domain, in which reference TRBV28 and TRBJ2-2 provide the parts outside the CDR3, is DVKVTQSSRYLVKRTGEKVFLECVQDMDHENMFWYRQDPGLGLRLIYFSYDVKMKEKGDIPEGYSVSREKKERFSLILESASTNQTSMYLCASTIGAHTGELFFGEGSRLTVL.

V and J are TRBV6-1 and TRBJ1-6; D gene uncertain. CDR3 length equals 12 residues. The ends were cut back, 3 bases at V and 14 bases at J, with 11 bases in the middle. Germline V gene data show CDR1 as MNHNS and CDR2 as SASEGT. The CDR3, as DNA: TGTGCCAGCAGTGAGGCTCTTCCCACCCTCCACTTT. As protein: CASSEALPTLHF.

This clone was counted a single time. The CDR3 is CASSPPGQGTSTGELFF. The CDR3 nucleotides are TGTGCCAGCAGCCCCCCCGGACAGGGTACTTCCACCGGGGAGCTGTTTTTT. The rearrangement uses TRBV9 and TRBJ2-2, with 8 bases matching TRBD1. V lost 4 bases, J lost 4 bases, and 12 bases stayed unmatched. Per germline, CDR1 SGDLS and CDR2 YYNGEE. This CDR3 has 17 residues. Variable domain in full (rest from reference TRBV9 and TRBJ2-2): DSGVTQTPKHLITATGQRVTLRCSPRSGDLSVYWYQQSLDQGLQFLIQYYNGEERAKGNILERFSAQQFPDLHSELNLSSLELGDSALYFCASSPPGQGTSTGELFFGEGSRLTVL.